These 4 T cell receptor beta chains were all obtained from the same sample, sequenced in a study of blood T cell repertoires in COVID-19. TCRdb keeps only in-frame clones here, not all; method: immunoSEQ multiplex PCR. The data contain approximately 210,000 clones, 83% of them singletons. The sample comprised peripheral blood. Receptors were obtained from a woman aged 35 to 49 with active or convalescent COVID-19.

This chain uses TRBV30 with TRBJ2-7, with 10 positions matching TRBD1. The V gene end was trimmed by 0 bases and the J gene end by 4 bases; junction bases not matched to a gene: 3. This CDR3 region has 14 residues. Germline-derived CDR1 and CDR2 are GTSNPN and SVGIG (reference sequence). CDR3 bases: TGTGCCTGGAGTGTTGGGACAGGGGCATACGAGCAGTACTTC. Translating gives CAWSVGTGAYEQYF. The variable domain in full, with the rest retrieved from reference TRBV30 and TRBJ2-7, is SQTIHQWPATLVQPVGSPLSLECTVEGTSNPNLYWYRQAAGRGLQLLFYSVGIGQISSEVPQNLSASRPQDRQFILSSKKLLLSDSGFYLCAWSVGTGAYEQYFGPGTRLTVT.

This clone has more than one count but fewer than ten. The chain carries TRBV5-1 and TRBJ2-7; 8 nucleotides line up with TRBD2. In germline, CDR1 is SGHRS, CDR2 YFSETQ. With 5 bases clipped from V and 0 bases from J, the junction kept 7 bases outside the gene matches. The CDR3 has 15 amino acids. The CDR3 DNA sequence: TGCGCCAGCAGACTACTAGCGGAAATCTCCTACGAGCAGTACTTC. Protein sequence: CASRLLAEISYEQYF.

The rearrangement joins TRBV18 to TRBJ1-6; D is perhaps TRBD1 (6 bases). CDR3 length: 15 residues. Germline V gives CDR1 KGHSH, CDR2 LQKENI. V lost 0 bases, J lost 6 bases, and 9 bases lay in between. DNA of the CDR3: TGTGCCAGCTCACCACCCGCAGGGGCTAATTCACCCCTCCACTTT. As protein: CASSPPAGANSPLHF.

The V gene is TRBV9, the J gene TRBJ2-3; 9 bases line up with TRBD2. Germline V gene sequence: CDR1 SGDLS, CDR2 YYNGEE. The V segment lost 5 bases and the J segment 1 base; nucleotides outside the gene matches: 11. The CDR3 spans 17 residues. CDR3 in amino acids: CASSGGGGASGTDTQYF. DNA of the CDR3: TGTGCCAGCAGTGGTGGCGGGGGGGCCTCAGGCACAGATACGCAGTATTTT. Together with reference TRBV9 and TRBJ2-3, the CDR3 gives the full variable domain: DSGVTQTPKHLITATGQRVTLRCSPRSGDLSVYWYQQSLDQGLQFLIQYYNGEERAKGNILERFSAQQFPDLHSELNLSSLELGDSALYFCASSGGGGASGTDTQYFGPGTRLTVL.